The rows below give T cell receptor beta chains drawn from one sample of a study of blood T cell repertoires in COVID-19. Profiling relied on immunoSEQ multiplex PCR, and the TCRdb table lists in-frame clones only, not all of them. The sample contains 150,000 or so clones, approximately 74% of which appear only once. Sequenced input: peripheral blood. All receptors come from a woman aged 80 or older with acute or convalescent COVID-19. CDR3s include the opening cysteine and the closing phenylalanine or tryptophan. The order of the fields is D gene, V gene, J gene, clone size, CDR3 DNA, CDR3 protein. The D gene is left open where the match is weak. Clone size, where shown, is once, few, many, or a class for clones that have expanded.

D gene: -
V gene: TRBV28
J gene: TRBJ1-1
clone size: -
CDR3 DNA: TGTGCCAGCAGTTTACCTACAGGGATGAACACTGAAGCTTTCTTT
CDR3 protein: CASSLPTGMNTEAFF

D gene: TRBD1
V gene: TRBV30
J gene: TRBJ1-1
clone size: -
CDR3 DNA: TGTGCCTGGAGTAAACAGGGGTCTGAAGCTTTCTTT
CDR3 protein: CAWSKQGSEAFF

D gene: -
V gene: TRBV28
J gene: TRBJ2-2
clone size: -
CDR3 DNA: TGTGCCAGCACTGGTCCGGTGTCCGCCTCTCGTTCCGGGGAGCTGTTTTTT
CDR3 protein: CASTGPVSASRSGELFF

D gene: -
V gene: TRBV3-1/TRBV3-2
J gene: TRBJ1-3
clone size: -
CDR3 DNA: TGTGCCAGCAGCCAAGCCCCAATCTCTGGAAACACCATATATTTT
CDR3 protein: CASSQAPISGNTIYF

D gene: -
V gene: TRBV4-3
J gene: TRBJ1-1
clone size: few
CDR3 DNA: TGCGCCAGCAGCCAAGCCGACAGGAGGACTGAAGCTTTCTTT
CDR3 protein: CASSQADRRTEAFF

D gene: TRBD2
V gene: TRBV5-4
J gene: TRBJ2-1
clone size: -
CDR3 DNA: TGTGCCAGCAGCATAGGACTAGCGGGGGGCGGGGAGCAGTTCTTC
CDR3 protein: CASSIGLAGGGEQFF

D gene: TRBD1
V gene: TRBV5-1
J gene: TRBJ2-7
clone size: few
CDR3 DNA: TGCGCCAGCAGCCTCGGGACAGGGAGCTCCTACGAGCAGTACTTC
CDR3 protein: CASSLGTGSSYEQYF

D gene: -
V gene: TRBV18
J gene: TRBJ2-3
clone size: -
CDR3 DNA: TGTGCCAGCTCACGACAACAGGGTCTTTCCGCCACAGATACGCAGTATTTT
CDR3 protein: CASSRQQGLSATDTQYF

D gene: TRBD1
V gene: TRBV27
J gene: TRBJ2-7
clone size: many
CDR3 DNA: TGTGCCAGCAGCCCTACCGGGACAGGGTCCCGCGAGCAGTACTTC
CDR3 protein: CASSPTGTGSREQYF

D gene: -
V gene: TRBV9
J gene: TRBJ2-3
clone size: -
CDR3 DNA: TGTGCCAGCAGCCCCTATCGGGATACGCAGTATTTT
CDR3 protein: CASSPYRDTQYF

D gene: TRBD1
V gene: TRBV27
J gene: TRBJ1-5
clone size: -
CDR3 DNA: TGTGCCAGCAGTTCGGGACAGATTAGCAATCAGCCCCAGCATTTT
CDR3 protein: CASSSGQISNQPQHF

D gene: TRBD1
V gene: TRBV28
J gene: TRBJ2-2
clone size: few
CDR3 DNA: TGTGCCAGCAGTTCACAGGGGGCAGAGAACACCGGGGAGCTGTTTTTT
CDR3 protein: CASSSQGAENTGELFF

D gene: -
V gene: TRBV5-6
J gene: TRBJ1-2
clone size: few
CDR3 DNA: TGTGCCAGCACCATACCGGGAGGGTTCTATGGCTACACCTTC
CDR3 protein: CASTIPGGFYGYTF

D gene: TRBD2
V gene: TRBV11-3
J gene: TRBJ2-2
clone size: -
CDR3 DNA: TGTGCCAGCAGCCTGGGACTAGGAAATTCCGGGGAGCTGTTTTTT
CDR3 protein: CASSLGLGNSGELFF

D gene: -
V gene: TRBV28
J gene: TRBJ2-6
clone size: -
CDR3 DNA: TGTGCCAGCAGCCTAACAGGGTTGGGGGCCAACGTCCTGACTTTC
CDR3 protein: CASSLTGLGANVLTF

D gene: TRBD1
V gene: TRBV5-1
J gene: TRBJ1-6
clone size: -
CDR3 DNA: TGCGCCAGCAGCCGATCTACAGGGGGTAATTCACCCCTCCACTTT
CDR3 protein: CASSRSTGGNSPLHF

D gene: -
V gene: TRBV29-1
J gene: TRBJ1-4
clone size: -
CDR3 DNA: TGCAGCGTTGAAGCAGAGCGGATTGCAACTAATGAAAAACTGTTTTTT
CDR3 protein: CSVEAERIATNEKLFF

D gene: TRBD1
V gene: TRBV19
J gene: TRBJ1-4
clone size: -
CDR3 DNA: TGTGCCAGTAGCCGGATAGGGACAGGAAACGAAAAACTGTTTTTT
CDR3 protein: CASSRIGTGNEKLFF

D gene: -
V gene: TRBV18
J gene: TRBJ2-1
clone size: -
CDR3 DNA: TGTGCCAGCTCACAAGGGAAGGGGGATGAGCAGTTCTTC
CDR3 protein: CASSQGKGDEQFF

D gene: TRBD1
V gene: TRBV5-1
J gene: TRBJ1-2
clone size: -
CDR3 DNA: TGCGCCAGCAGCTTAGTTCCAGGGGGCGTAAATGGCTACACCTTC
CDR3 protein: CASSLVPGGVNGYTF

D gene: -
V gene: TRBV7-9
J gene: TRBJ1-1
clone size: -
CDR3 DNA: TGTGCCAGCAGCAGGCCAGCGATGAACACTGAAGCTTTCTTT
CDR3 protein: CASSRPAMNTEAFF

D gene: -
V gene: TRBV7-8
J gene: TRBJ1-2
clone size: -
CDR3 DNA: TGTGCCAGCAGCTTGGCAGGCAGTCCCTATGGCTACACCTTC
CDR3 protein: CASSLAGSPYGYTF

D gene: -
V gene: TRBV6-6
J gene: TRBJ1-2
clone size: -
CDR3 DNA: TGTGCCAGCAGTACGGTCATTCACGGCTATGGCTACACCTTC
CDR3 protein: CASSTVIHGYGYTF

D gene: -
V gene: TRBV7-3
J gene: TRBJ2-5
clone size: -
CDR3 DNA: TGTGCCAGCAGCTTAAATGGGGCTCAAGAGACCCAGTACTTC
CDR3 protein: CASSLNGAQETQYF

D gene: -
V gene: TRBV4-3
J gene: TRBJ1-2
clone size: few
CDR3 DNA: TGCGCCAGCAGCCCAGGGGCTCCTTCGGACTATGGCTACACCTTC
CDR3 protein: CASSPGAPSDYGYTF

D gene: -
V gene: TRBV4-1
J gene: TRBJ2-5
clone size: few
CDR3 DNA: TGCGCCAGCAGCCAAGAGGGGGGGCTAAACGCCGAGACCCAGTACTTC
CDR3 protein: CASSQEGGLNAETQYF

D gene: TRBD2
V gene: TRBV19
J gene: TRBJ2-1
clone size: -
CDR3 DNA: TGTGCCAGTACCTTAGCGGGACTGGACAATGAGCAGTTCTTC
CDR3 protein: CASTLAGLDNEQFF

D gene: -
V gene: TRBV12-3/TRBV12-4
J gene: TRBJ2-2
clone size: -
CDR3 DNA: TGTGCCAGCAGTTTTTATCGCGCCGGGGAGCTGTTTTTT
CDR3 protein: CASSFYRAGELFF

D gene: TRBD2
V gene: TRBV4-3
J gene: TRBJ2-1
clone size: -
CDR3 DNA: TGCGCCAGCAGCCCTAGCGGGAGGGCCTCCTACAATGAGCAGTTCTTC
CDR3 protein: CASSPSGRASYNEQFF

D gene: TRBD1
V gene: TRBV4-1
J gene: TRBJ2-3
clone size: -
CDR3 DNA: TGCGCCAGCAGCCAAATGACAGGGATGGCAGATACGCAGTATTTT
CDR3 protein: CASSQMTGMADTQYF

D gene: -
V gene: TRBV5-1
J gene: TRBJ2-7
clone size: -
CDR3 DNA: TGCGCCAGCAGCACGGACTTACCTCGCGAGCAGTACTTC
CDR3 protein: CASSTDLPREQYF

D gene: TRBD2
V gene: TRBV11-2
J gene: TRBJ2-2
clone size: -
CDR3 DNA: TGTGCCAGCAGCTTAGGGCTAGCGGGAGATATCGGGGAGCTGTTTTTT
CDR3 protein: CASSLGLAGDIGELFF

D gene: TRBD2
V gene: TRBV9
J gene: TRBJ2-1
clone size: -
CDR3 DNA: TGTGCCAGCAGCGTTGTGGGAGGGCTCAATGAGCAGTTCTTC
CDR3 protein: CASSVVGGLNEQFF

D gene: -
V gene: TRBV3-1/TRBV3-2
J gene: TRBJ1-6
clone size: -
CDR3 DNA: TGTGCCAGCAGCCAGACCACCGGGACACCGAATTCACCCCTCCACTTT
CDR3 protein: CASSQTTGTPNSPLHF

D gene: TRBD2
V gene: TRBV24-1
J gene: TRBJ2-3
clone size: -
CDR3 DNA: TGTGCCACCAGTGCTAGCGGGAGGGCTATGAGCACAGATACGCAGTATTTT
CDR3 protein: CATSASGRAMSTDTQYF

D gene: TRBD1
V gene: TRBV14
J gene: TRBJ1-2
clone size: -
CDR3 DNA: TGTGCCAGCAGCCAGTTCGACAGGGGGTATGGCTACACCTTC
CDR3 protein: CASSQFDRGYGYTF

D gene: -
V gene: TRBV28
J gene: TRBJ1-1
clone size: -
CDR3 DNA: TGTGCCAGCAGTCCCCCTGGGGGGGCCATGAACACTGAAGCTTTCTTT
CDR3 protein: CASSPPGGAMNTEAFF

D gene: TRBD2
V gene: TRBV7-6
J gene: TRBJ2-7
clone size: -
CDR3 DNA: TGTGCCAGCAGCTTAGAGCTAGCGGGACTTTCGTTTCGATCCGAGCAGTACTTC
CDR3 protein: CASSLELAGLSFRSEQYF

D gene: -
V gene: TRBV7-8
J gene: TRBJ1-6
clone size: -
CDR3 DNA: TGTGCCAGCAGCCTTAATCGGGGAGATTCACCCCTCCACTTT
CDR3 protein: CASSLNRGDSPLHF

D gene: -
V gene: TRBV25-1
J gene: TRBJ1-1
clone size: few
CDR3 DNA: TGTGCCAGTGAGACAGCAGTGAACACTGAAGCTTTCTTT
CDR3 protein: CASETAVNTEAFF

D gene: -
V gene: TRBV27
J gene: TRBJ1-1
clone size: -
CDR3 DNA: TGTGCCAGCAGTCAACACAGCGGGGGAAACACTGAAGCTTTCTTT
CDR3 protein: CASSQHSGGNTEAFF

D gene: -
V gene: TRBV19
J gene: TRBJ2-3
clone size: -
CDR3 DNA: TGTGCCAGTAGCGACCTAGGAGATACGCAGTATTTT
CDR3 protein: CASSDLGDTQYF

D gene: TRBD2
V gene: TRBV4-1
J gene: TRBJ2-3
clone size: few
CDR3 DNA: TGCGCCAGCAGCCAAGATCTGTGGGGGGGATGGGGCACAGATACGCAGTATTTT
CDR3 protein: CASSQDLWGGWGTDTQYF

D gene: -
V gene: TRBV19
J gene: TRBJ1-5
clone size: -
CDR3 DNA: TGTGCCAGTAGTATTGGGGGGTTCCCGCGGCAGCCCCAGCATTTT
CDR3 protein: CASSIGGFPRQPQHF

D gene: TRBD2
V gene: TRBV5-4
J gene: TRBJ2-7
clone size: -
CDR3 DNA: TGTGCCAGCAGCTTGGCCGGGGGGGGCTACGAGCAGTACTTC
CDR3 protein: CASSLAGGGYEQYF

D gene: -
V gene: TRBV10-1
J gene: TRBJ1-5
clone size: once
CDR3 DNA: TGCGCCAGCAGAGGACAGTTCAATCAGCCCCAGCATTTT
CDR3 protein: CASRGQFNQPQHF

D gene: -
V gene: TRBV6-2/TRBV6-3
J gene: TRBJ2-1
clone size: -
CDR3 DNA: TGTGCCAGCAGTTTTAGGACCCCGCGGGGCAATGAGCAGTTCTTC
CDR3 protein: CASSFRTPRGNEQFF

D gene: TRBD1
V gene: TRBV7-8
J gene: TRBJ1-5
clone size: -
CDR3 DNA: TGTGCCAGCAGCTTAGGGACAGGGGATCAGCCCCAGCATTTT
CDR3 protein: CASSLGTGDQPQHF

D gene: TRBD1
V gene: TRBV6-5
J gene: TRBJ2-1
clone size: few
CDR3 DNA: TGTGCCAGCAGTTTGGACAGGGTAAATGAGCAGTTCTTC
CDR3 protein: CASSLDRVNEQFF

D gene: -
V gene: TRBV19
J gene: TRBJ2-4
clone size: few
CDR3 DNA: TGTGCCAGTAGTATTCAAAGGGAGGAGGGGAACATTCAGTACTTC
CDR3 protein: CASSIQREEGNIQYF

D gene: -
V gene: TRBV11-2
J gene: TRBJ1-3
clone size: -
CDR3 DNA: TGTGCCAGCAGCATGGTGGTAGGGGCGACAGGAAACACCATATATTTT
CDR3 protein: CASSMVVGATGNTIYF

D gene: TRBD1
V gene: TRBV7-3
J gene: TRBJ1-2
clone size: once
CDR3 DNA: TGTGCCAGCAGCCCGGGACAGGGGTTAGCTGGCTACACCTTC
CDR3 protein: CASSPGQGLAGYTF

D gene: -
V gene: TRBV7-3
J gene: TRBJ2-5
clone size: -
CDR3 DNA: TGTGCCAGCAGCCCGTTCCGAGGGGAGACCCAGTACTTC
CDR3 protein: CASSPFRGETQYF